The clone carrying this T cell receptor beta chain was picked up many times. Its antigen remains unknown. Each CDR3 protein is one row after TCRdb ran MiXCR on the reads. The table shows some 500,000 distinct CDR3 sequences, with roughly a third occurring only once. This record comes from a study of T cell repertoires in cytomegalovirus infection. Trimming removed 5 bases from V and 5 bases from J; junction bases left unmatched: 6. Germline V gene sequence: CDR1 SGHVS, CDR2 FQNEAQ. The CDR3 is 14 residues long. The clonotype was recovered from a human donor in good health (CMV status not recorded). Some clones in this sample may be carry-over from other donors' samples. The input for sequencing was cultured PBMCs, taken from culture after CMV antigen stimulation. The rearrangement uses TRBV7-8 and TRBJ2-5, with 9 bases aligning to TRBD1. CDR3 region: CASSPGQGYETQYF. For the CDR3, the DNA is TGTGCCAGCAGCCCCGGACAGGGGTACGAGACCCAGTACTTC.